The 3 T cell receptor beta chains presented below share a single source sample, sequenced in a study of cytomegalovirus exposure and HLA in healthy donors. Both 60 Vbeta primers and 13 Jbeta primers went into the PCR. The assay was immunoSEQ multiplex PCR, and TCRdb's table has in-frame clones only and misses some. The sample holds 140,000 to 150,000 clones, around 90% seen once. The specimen was PBMCs. The receptors originated from a woman between 40 and 50 years old in good health and CMV-seronegative.

The V call is TRBV7-6, the J call TRBJ2-5, with D unclear. Near its end, the DNA agrees better with TRBJ2-7, so the J call may be wrong. CDR3 size: 12 residues. Per germline, CDR1 SGHVS and CDR2 FNYEAQ. CDR3 sequence (DNA): TGTGCCAGCAGTCAAAGCTCCTACGAGCAGTACTTC. It specifies CASSQSSYEQYF.

In this sample, this clone turned up a few times. V is TRBV5-1 and J is TRBJ2-3, with D possibly TRBD2 on 5 matching bases. The V end was cut by 0 bases, the J end by 4 bases, with 12 bases between. This CDR3 spans 15 amino acids. Per germline, CDR1 SGHRS and CDR2 YFSETQ. The DNA for the CDR3 is TGCGCCAGCAGCTTGGCCCAAGCGGAAGCAGATACGCAGTATTTT. As protein: CASSLAQAEADTQYF. Variable domain in full (rest from reference TRBV5-1 and TRBJ2-3): KAGVTQTPRYLIKTRGQQVTLSCSPISGHRSVSWYQQTPGQGLQFLFEYFSETQRNKGNFPGRFSGRQFSNSRSEMNVSTLELGDSALYLCASSLAQAEADTQYFGPGTRLTVL.

This clone was picked up one time. V is TRBV6-1 and J is TRBJ2-1; no clear D gene. This CDR3 comprises 12 residues. V gave up 6 bases and J gave up 7 bases, with 10 bases separating them. From germline, CDR1 is MNHNS and CDR2 SASEGT. The CDR3, as DNA: TGTGCCAGCAGGGAGTTTGCGAATGAGCAGTTCTTC. Translation gives CASREFANEQFF.